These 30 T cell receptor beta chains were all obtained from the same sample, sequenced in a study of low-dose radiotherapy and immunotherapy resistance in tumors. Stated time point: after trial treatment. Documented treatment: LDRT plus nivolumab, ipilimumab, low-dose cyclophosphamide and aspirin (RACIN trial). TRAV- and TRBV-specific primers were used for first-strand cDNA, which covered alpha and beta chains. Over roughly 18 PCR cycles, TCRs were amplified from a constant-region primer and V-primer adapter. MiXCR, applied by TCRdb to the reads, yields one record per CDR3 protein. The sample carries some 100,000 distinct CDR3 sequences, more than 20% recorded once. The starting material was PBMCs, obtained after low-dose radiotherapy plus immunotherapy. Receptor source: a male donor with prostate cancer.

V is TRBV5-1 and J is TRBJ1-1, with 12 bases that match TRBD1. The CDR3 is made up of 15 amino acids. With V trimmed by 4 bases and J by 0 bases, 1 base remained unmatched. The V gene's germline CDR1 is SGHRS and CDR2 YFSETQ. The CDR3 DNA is TGCGCCAGCAGCGGGACAGGGGGCATGAACACTGAAGCTTTCTTT. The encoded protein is CASSGTGGMNTEAFF.

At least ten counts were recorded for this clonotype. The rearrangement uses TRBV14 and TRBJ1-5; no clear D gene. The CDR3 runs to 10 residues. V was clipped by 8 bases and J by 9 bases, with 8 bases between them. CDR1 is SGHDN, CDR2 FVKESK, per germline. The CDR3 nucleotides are TGTGCCAGCCCGCCGGGGCCCCAGCATTTT. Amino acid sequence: CASPPGPQHF.

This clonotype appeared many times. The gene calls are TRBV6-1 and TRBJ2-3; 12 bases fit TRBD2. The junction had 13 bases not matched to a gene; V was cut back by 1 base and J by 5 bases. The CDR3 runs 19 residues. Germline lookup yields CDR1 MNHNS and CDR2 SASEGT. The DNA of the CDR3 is TGTGCCAGCAGTGAAGTATCGCTTCGACTAGCGGGGGTGGGAGATACGCAGTATTTT. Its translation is CASSEVSLRLAGVGDTQYF.

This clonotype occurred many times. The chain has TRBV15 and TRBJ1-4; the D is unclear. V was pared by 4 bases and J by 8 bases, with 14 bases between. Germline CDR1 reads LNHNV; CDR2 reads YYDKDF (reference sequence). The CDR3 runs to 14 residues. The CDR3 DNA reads TGTGCCACCAGCACCCCTGGATTCCGCGAAAAACTGTTTTTT. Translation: CATSTPGFREKLFF.

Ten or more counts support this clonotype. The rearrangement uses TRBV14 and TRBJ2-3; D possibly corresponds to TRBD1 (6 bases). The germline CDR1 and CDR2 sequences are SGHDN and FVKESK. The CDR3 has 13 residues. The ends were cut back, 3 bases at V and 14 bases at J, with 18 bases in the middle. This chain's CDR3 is CASSQIQGHLGYF. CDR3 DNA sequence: TGTGCCAGCAGCCAGATACAGGGCCATCTGGGGTATTTT.

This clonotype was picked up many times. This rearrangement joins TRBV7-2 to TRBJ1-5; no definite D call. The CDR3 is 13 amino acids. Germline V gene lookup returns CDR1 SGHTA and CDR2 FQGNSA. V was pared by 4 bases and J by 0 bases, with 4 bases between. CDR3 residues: CASSYRSNQPQHF. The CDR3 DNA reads TGTGCCAGCAGCTACCGTAGCAATCAGCCCCAGCATTTT.

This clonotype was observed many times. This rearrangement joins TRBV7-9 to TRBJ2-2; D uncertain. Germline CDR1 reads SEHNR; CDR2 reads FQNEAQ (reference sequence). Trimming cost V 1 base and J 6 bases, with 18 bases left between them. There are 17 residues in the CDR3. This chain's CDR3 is CASSLVPLGKKAGELFF. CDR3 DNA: TGTGCCAGCAGCTTAGTTCCCTTGGGCAAGAAAGCCGGGGAGCTGTTTTTT.

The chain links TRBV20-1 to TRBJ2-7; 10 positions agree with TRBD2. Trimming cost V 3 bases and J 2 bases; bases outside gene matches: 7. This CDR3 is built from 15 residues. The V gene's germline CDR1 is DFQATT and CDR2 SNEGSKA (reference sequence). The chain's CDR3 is CSASDLAGATYEQYF. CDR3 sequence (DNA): TGCAGTGCTAGTGACCTAGCGGGGGCCACCTACGAGCAGTACTTC.

The CDR3 protein is CASSPGGLAPSDTQYF. The CDR3 bases are TGTGCCAGCAGCCCAGGGGGGTTGGCTCCCTCAGATACGCAGTATTTT. The V call is TRBV5-4, the J call TRBJ2-3, with D maybe TRBD1 (7 bases). The CDR3 contains 16 residues. Germline V gene lookup returns CDR1 SGHNT and CDR2 YYREEE (reference sequence). Trimming removed 4 bases from V and 4 bases from J, with 19 bases in between.

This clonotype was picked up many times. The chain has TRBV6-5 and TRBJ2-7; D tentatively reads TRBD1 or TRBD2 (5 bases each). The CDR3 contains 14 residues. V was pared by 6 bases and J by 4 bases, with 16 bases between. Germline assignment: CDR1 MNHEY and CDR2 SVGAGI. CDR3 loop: CASRRGASIYEQYF. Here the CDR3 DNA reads TGTGCCAGCAGACGAGGGGCGTCCATATACGAGCAGTACTTC.

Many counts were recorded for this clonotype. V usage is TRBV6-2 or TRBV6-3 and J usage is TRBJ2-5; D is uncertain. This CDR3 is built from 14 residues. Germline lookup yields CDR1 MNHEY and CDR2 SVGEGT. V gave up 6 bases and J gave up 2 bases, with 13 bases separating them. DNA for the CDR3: TGTGCCAGCAGCCCCGACGGGCGACAAGAGACCCAGTACTTC. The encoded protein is CASSPDGRQETQYF.

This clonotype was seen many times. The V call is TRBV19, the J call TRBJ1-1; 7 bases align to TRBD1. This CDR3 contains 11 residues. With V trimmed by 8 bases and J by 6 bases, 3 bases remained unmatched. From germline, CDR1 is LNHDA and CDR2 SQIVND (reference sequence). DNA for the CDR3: TGTGCCAGTCAGGGGGGCCCTGAAGCTTTCTTT. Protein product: CASQGGPEAFF.

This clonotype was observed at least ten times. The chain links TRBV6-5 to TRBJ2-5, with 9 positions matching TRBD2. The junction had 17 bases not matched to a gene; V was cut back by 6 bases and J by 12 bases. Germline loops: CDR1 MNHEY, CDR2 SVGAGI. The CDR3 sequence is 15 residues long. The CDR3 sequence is CASRPPGGGAPGEYF. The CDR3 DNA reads TGTGCCAGCAGACCACCTGGCGGGGGGGCCCCTGGGGAGTACTTC.

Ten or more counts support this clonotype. CDR3: CSVESRTDTQYF. The CDR3 coding sequence is TGCAGCGTTGAAAGCCGCACAGATACGCAGTATTTT. The genes are TRBV29-1 and TRBJ2-3, with D hard to call. CDR3 length: 12 residues. CDR1 SQVTM and CDR2 ANQGSEA come from the germline V gene. V gave up 2 bases and J gave up 1 base, with 4 bases separating them.

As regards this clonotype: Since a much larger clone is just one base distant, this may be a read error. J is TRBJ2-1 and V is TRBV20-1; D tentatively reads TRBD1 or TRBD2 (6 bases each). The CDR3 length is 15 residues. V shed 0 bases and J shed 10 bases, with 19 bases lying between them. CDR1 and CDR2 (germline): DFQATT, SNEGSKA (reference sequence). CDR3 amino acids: CSARDSGAPFNEQFF. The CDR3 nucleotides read TGCAGTGCTAGAGACTCGGGGGCCCCTTTTAACGAGCAGTTCTTC.

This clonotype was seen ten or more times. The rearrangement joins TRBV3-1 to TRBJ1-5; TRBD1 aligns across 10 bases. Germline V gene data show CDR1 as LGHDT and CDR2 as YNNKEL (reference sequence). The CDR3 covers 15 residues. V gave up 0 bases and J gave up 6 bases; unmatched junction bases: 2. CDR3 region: CASSQDGTGVQPQHF. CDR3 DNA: TGTGCCAGCAGCCAAGATGGGACAGGGGTTCAGCCCCAGCATTTT. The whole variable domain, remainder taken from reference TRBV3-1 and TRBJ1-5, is DTAVSQTPKYLVTQMGNDKSIKCEQNLGHDTMYWYKQDSKKFLKIMFSYNNKELIINETVPNRFSPKSPDKAHLNLHINSLELGDSAVYFCASSQDGTGVQPQHFGDGTRLSIL.

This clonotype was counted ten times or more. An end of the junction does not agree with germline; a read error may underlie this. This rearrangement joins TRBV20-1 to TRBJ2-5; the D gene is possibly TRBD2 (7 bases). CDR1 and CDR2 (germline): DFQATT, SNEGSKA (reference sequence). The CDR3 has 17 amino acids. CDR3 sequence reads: CSARDLGWGGAQEAQYF. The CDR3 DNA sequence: TGCAGTGCTAGAGACCTTGGGTGGGGGGGGGCCCAAGAGGCCCAGTACTTC.

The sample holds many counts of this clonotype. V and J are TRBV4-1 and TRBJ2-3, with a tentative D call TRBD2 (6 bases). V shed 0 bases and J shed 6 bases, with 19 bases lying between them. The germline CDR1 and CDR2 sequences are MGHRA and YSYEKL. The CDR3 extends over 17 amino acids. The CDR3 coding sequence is TGCGCCAGCAGCCAAGATAACCCCCGCGGGGTCCGGGATACGCAGTATTTT. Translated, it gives CASSQDNPRGVRDTQYF.

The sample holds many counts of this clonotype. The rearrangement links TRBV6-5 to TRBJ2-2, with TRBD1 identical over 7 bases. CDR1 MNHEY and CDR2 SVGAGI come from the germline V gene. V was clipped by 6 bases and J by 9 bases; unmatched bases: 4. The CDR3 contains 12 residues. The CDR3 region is CASRDRVRELFF. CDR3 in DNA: TGTGCCAGCAGAGACAGGGTCCGGGAGCTGTTTTTT.

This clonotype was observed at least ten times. The CDR3 DNA reads as TGCAGTGTCCTGACTAGCGGGGGCACAGATACGCAGTATTTT. Translating it yields CSVLTSGGTDTQYF. The V and J genes are TRBV20-1 and TRBJ2-3; 11 nucleotides align to TRBD2. CDR3 length: 14 amino acids. Germline V gene lookup returns CDR1 DFQATT and CDR2 SNEGSKA (reference sequence). The V segment lost 7 bases and the J segment 1 base; nucleotides outside the gene matches: 4.

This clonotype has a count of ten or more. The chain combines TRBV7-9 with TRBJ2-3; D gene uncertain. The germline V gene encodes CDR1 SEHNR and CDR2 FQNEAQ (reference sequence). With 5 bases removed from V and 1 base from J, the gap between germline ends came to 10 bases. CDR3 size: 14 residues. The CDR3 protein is CASSQRDGTDTQYF. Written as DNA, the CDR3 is TGTGCCAGCAGCCAACGAGACGGCACAGATACGCAGTATTTT.

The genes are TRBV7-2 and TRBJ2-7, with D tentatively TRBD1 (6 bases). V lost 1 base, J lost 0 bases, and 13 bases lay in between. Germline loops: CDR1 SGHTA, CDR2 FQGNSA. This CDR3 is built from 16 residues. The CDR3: CASSLGGGSTSYEQYF. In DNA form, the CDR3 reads TGTGCCAGCAGCTTAGGAGGGGGTAGTACCTCCTACGAGCAGTACTTC.

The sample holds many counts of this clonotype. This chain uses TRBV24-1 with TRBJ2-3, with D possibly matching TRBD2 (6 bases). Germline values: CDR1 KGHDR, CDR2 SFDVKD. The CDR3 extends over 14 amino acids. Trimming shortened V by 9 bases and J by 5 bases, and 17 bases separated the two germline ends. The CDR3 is CATAAEGQVDTQYF. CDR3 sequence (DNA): TGTGCCACCGCTGCGGAGGGGCAGGTAGATACGCAGTATTTT.

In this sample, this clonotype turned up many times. This chain's CDR3 is CASRTSQGSEQYF. As DNA, the CDR3 is TGTGCCAGCAGAACAAGTCAGGGTAGCGAGCAGTACTTC. This chain joins TRBV11-2 and TRBJ2-7, with D possibly TRBD1 on 5 matching bases. The germline V gene has CDR1 SGHAT and CDR2 FQNNGV. The CDR3 covers 13 residues. V was trimmed by 6 bases and J by 6 bases, leaving 15 bases between them.

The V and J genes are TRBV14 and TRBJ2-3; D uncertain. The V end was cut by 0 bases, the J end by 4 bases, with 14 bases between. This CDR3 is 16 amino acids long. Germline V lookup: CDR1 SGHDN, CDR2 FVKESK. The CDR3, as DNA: TGTGCCAGCAGCCAAGATCAAGGGATGTGGCCAGATACGCAGTATTTT. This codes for CASSQDQGMWPDTQYF. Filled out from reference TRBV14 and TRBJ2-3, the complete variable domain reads EAGVTQFPSHSVIEKGQTVTLRCDPISGHDNLYWYRRVMGKEIKFLLHFVKESKQDESGMPNNRFLAERTGGTYSTLKVQPAELEDSGVYFCASSQDQGMWPDTQYFGPGTRLTVL.

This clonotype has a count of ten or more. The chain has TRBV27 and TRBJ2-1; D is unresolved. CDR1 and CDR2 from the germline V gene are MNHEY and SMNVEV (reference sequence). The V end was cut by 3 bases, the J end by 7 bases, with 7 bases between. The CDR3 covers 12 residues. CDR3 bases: TGTGCCAGCAGTTTTCTGGGGAATGAGCAGTTCTTC. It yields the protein CASSFLGNEQFF.

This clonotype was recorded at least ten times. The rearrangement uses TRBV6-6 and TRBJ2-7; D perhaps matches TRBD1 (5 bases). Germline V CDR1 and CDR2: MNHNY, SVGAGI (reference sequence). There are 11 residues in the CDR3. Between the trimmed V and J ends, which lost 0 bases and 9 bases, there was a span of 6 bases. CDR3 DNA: TGTGCCAGCAGTTACTCCCAGGGGCAGTACTTC. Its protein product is CASSYSQGQYF.

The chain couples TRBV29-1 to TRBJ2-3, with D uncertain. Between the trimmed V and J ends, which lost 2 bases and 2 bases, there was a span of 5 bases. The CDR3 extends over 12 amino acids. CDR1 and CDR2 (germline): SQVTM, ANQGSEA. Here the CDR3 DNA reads TGCAGCGTTGAAATAACCACAGATACGCAGTATTTT. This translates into CSVEITTDTQYF.

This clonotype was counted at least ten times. The CDR3 region has the DNA TGCAGTGCTAGAGACCCTACAGGGTCAGCCGGAAAGATGTACGAGCAGTACTTC. This encodes CSARDPTGSAGKMYEQYF. The rearrangement joins TRBV20-1 to TRBJ2-7; TRBD1 might be the D (6 bases). Looked up from germline, CDR1 is DFQATT and CDR2 is SNEGSKA (reference sequence). V lost 0 bases and J lost 4, with 25 bases in between. This CDR3 contains 18 residues.

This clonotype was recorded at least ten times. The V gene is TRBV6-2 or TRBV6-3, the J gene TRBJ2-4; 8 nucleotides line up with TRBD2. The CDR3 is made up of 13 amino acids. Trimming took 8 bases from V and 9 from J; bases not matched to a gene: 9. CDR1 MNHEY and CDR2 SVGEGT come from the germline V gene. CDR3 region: CASAPGLVGIQYF. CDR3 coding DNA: TGTGCCAGCGCCCCGGGACTAGTAGGCATTCAGTACTTC.